This entry lists 21 T cell receptor beta chains sequenced from one sample in a study of OX40 agonist ivuxolimab in advanced cancers. Profiled with immunoSEQ multiplex PCR; TCRdb holds only in-frame clones, not every one. The table lists roughly 56,000 clones, approximately 83% of them singletons. Sequencing used CD4+ or CD8+ T cells sorted from blood, obtained in a trial of the OX40 agonist ivuxolimab. The origin of the receptors is an adult with an advanced solid tumor such as melanoma, head and neck, liver or kidney cancer.

The chain couples TRBV19 to TRBJ2-7; possibly TRBD1 or TRBD2 for D (5 bases each). CDR1 LNHDA and CDR2 SQIVND come from the germline V gene (reference sequence). The CDR3 runs 18 residues. V was trimmed by 2 bases and J by 3 bases, leaving 23 bases between them. The CDR3 DNA sequence: TGTGCCAGTAGTATACGTGAGGCGCTAACCCGAGGGGTCTACGAGCAGTACTTC. Its translation is CASSIREALTRGVYEQYF.

The genes are TRBV19 and TRBJ2-1; 8 bases are shared with TRBD2. Germline loops: CDR1 LNHDA, CDR2 SQIVND (reference sequence). The V and J ends lost 2 bases and 3 bases, in that order; junction bases with no gene match: 6. This CDR3 region has 16 residues. CDR3 amino acids: CASSISVGRGYNEQFF. For the CDR3, the DNA is TGTGCCAGTAGTATATCGGTCGGGAGGGGCTACAATGAGCAGTTCTTC.

The chain combines TRBV5-1 with TRBJ2-3, with a tentative D call TRBD1 (6 bases). V was pared by 2 bases and J by 4 bases, with 8 bases between. The germline V gene has CDR1 SGHRS and CDR2 YFSETQ. This CDR3 has 13 amino acids. CDR3 protein: CASSLQGSDTQYF. The DNA for the CDR3 is TGCGCCAGCAGCTTACAGGGATCAGATACGCAGTATTTT.

The chain employs TRBV6-6 and TRBJ1-5; D not certain. This CDR3 contains 13 residues. The V and J ends lost 0 bases and 9 bases respectively, with 9 bases between them. CDR1 and CDR2 from the germline V gene are MNHNY and SVGAGI (reference sequence). The DNA for the CDR3 is TGTGCCAGCAGTTACTCCTCCGGGGTGCCCCAGCATTTT. It translates to CASSYSSGVPQHF.

There are a few counts of this clone. V is TRBV4-1 and J is TRBJ1-1, with D possibly being TRBD1 (6 bases). Germline-derived CDR1 and CDR2 are MGHRA and YSYEKL. V dropped 1 base and J dropped 5 bases, with 14 bases sitting between them. This CDR3 contains 15 residues. CDR3 sequence (DNA): TGCGCCAGCAGCCAAGCCCGGACAGACCTAACTGAAGCTTTCTTT. Amino acids: CASSQARTDLTEAFF.

The chain links TRBV6-1 to TRBJ1-1; the D gene is possibly TRBD1 (5 bases). V was trimmed by 3 bases and J by 4 bases, leaving 12 bases between them. Looked up from germline, CDR1 is MNHNS and CDR2 is SASEGT. This CDR3 region has 14 residues. The CDR3 sequence is CASSDGKGSTEAFF. The CDR3, as DNA: TGTGCCAGCAGTGACGGTAAGGGGAGCACTGAAGCTTTCTTT.

The gene calls are TRBV18 and TRBJ2-1; 11 nucleotides align to TRBD2. Germline V gene sequence: CDR1 KGHSH, CDR2 LQKENI. The CDR3 extends over 18 amino acids. Unmatched junction bases numbered 12, after V lost 2 bases and J lost 6 bases. The CDR3 DNA sequence: TGTGCCAGCTCACCAATCCTGACTAGCGGGATATCTGGCAATGAGCAGTTCTTC. Protein sequence: CASSPILTSGISGNEQFF.

The V and J genes are TRBV6-1 and TRBJ1-1, with TRBD1 matching 7 bases. CDR1 MNHNS and CDR2 SASEGT come from the germline V gene. J lost 4 bases, V lost 2 bases, and 4 bases had no gene match. The CDR3 loop spans 14 amino acids. In nucleotides, the CDR3 is TGTGCCAGCAGTGAAAGTCCAGGGGGCACTGAAGCTTTCTTT. Its translation is CASSESPGGTEAFF.

The chain combines TRBV10-1 with TRBJ2-4; D remains ambiguous. The CDR3 loop spans 11 amino acids. V was pared by 2 bases and J by 9 bases, with 5 bases between. The germline V gene encodes CDR1 WNHNN and CDR2 SYGVQD (reference sequence). The CDR3 DNA follows: TGCGCCAGCAGTGAGAACAGCATTCAGTACTTC. Residues: CASSENSIQYF.

This chain links TRBV11-2 with TRBJ2-2, with 12 bases identical to TRBD1. Germline lookup yields CDR1 SGHAT and CDR2 FQNNGV. The CDR3 runs to 17 residues. The V and J ends lost 5 bases and 3 bases, in that order; junction bases with no gene match: 7. CDR3 sequence (DNA): TGTGCCAGCAGCCCCGGGACAGGGGGCCCGCACACCGGGGAGCTGTTTTTT. This codes for CASSPGTGGPHTGELFF.

The chain joins TRBV5-1 to TRBJ2-4; D might be TRBD2 (6 bases). The length of the CDR3 is 15 residues. V lost 2 bases and J 1 base, leaving 10 bases between the germline ends. Per the germline V gene, CDR1 is SGHRS and CDR2 is YFSETQ. DNA of the CDR3: TGCGCCAGCAGCTTTGGGGGGACTGCCAAAAACATTCAGTACTTC. It specifies CASSFGGTAKNIQYF. The variable domain in full, with the rest retrieved from reference TRBV5-1 and TRBJ2-4, is KAGVTQTPRYLIKTRGQQVTLSCSPISGHRSVSWYQQTPGQGLQFLFEYFSETQRNKGNFPGRFSGRQFSNSRSEMNVSTLELGDSALYLCASSFGGTAKNIQYFGAGTRLSVL.

The rearrangement uses TRBV19 and TRBJ2-7, with TRBD2 as a possible D gene (6 bases). The germline CDR1 and CDR2 sequences are LNHDA and SQIVND (reference sequence). Deletions cut 3 bases from V and 5 bases from J, with 17 bases between. The CDR3 runs 15 residues. This CDR3 is CASSIDGRRVNEQYF. The CDR3 nucleotides are TGTGCCAGTAGTATTGACGGGAGAAGGGTCAACGAGCAGTACTTC.

This clone appeared a single time. This chain uses TRBV28 with TRBJ2-2; 9 bases are shared with TRBD2. CDR3 length: 16 amino acids. J gave up 7 bases and V 5 bases, and 11 bases lay outside the gene matches. Germline V gene lookup returns CDR1 MDHEN and CDR2 SYDVKM. The CDR3 reads CASSILTASGIGELFF. CDR3 DNA: TGTGCCAGCAGTATTCTTACGGCTAGCGGGATCGGGGAGCTGTTTTTT. Filled out from reference TRBV28 and TRBJ2-2, the complete variable domain reads DVKVTQSSRYLVKRTGEKVFLECVQDMDHENMFWYRQDPGLGLRLIYFSYDVKMKEKGDIPEGYSVSREKKERFSLILESASTNQTSMYLCASSILTASGIGELFFGEGSRLTVL.

The chain recombines TRBV5-1 with TRBJ2-1, with 9 bases fitting TRBD2. J gave up 4 bases and V 2 bases, and 7 bases lay outside the gene matches. CDR1 and CDR2 from the germline V gene are SGHRS and YFSETQ. The CDR3 spans 16 residues. The CDR3 nucleotides are TGCGCCAGCAGCTTTAGCGGGAGATCGGGTTACAATGAGCAGTTCTTC. Translated, it gives CASSFSGRSGYNEQFF.

V is TRBV19 and J is TRBJ2-1; 7 nucleotides align to TRBD1. V lost 7 bases and J lost 8; bases outside the gene matches: 8. CDR1 is LNHDA and CDR2 is SQIVND in the germline V gene (reference sequence). CDR3 size: 13 residues. CDR3 region: CASKQQGRDEQFF. The CDR3 DNA reads as TGTGCCAGTAAGCAACAGGGGAGAGATGAGCAGTTCTTC.

The J gene is TRBJ2-3, the V gene TRBV28; 10 positions match TRBD1. The CDR3 covers 18 residues. Unmatched junction bases numbered 14, after V lost 6 bases and J lost 2 bases. CDR1 and CDR2 from the germline V gene are MDHEN and SYDVKM. The CDR3: CASRITRGQGTLTDTQYF. The CDR3, as DNA: TGTGCCAGCAGGATAACTCGGGGACAGGGGACACTCACAGATACGCAGTATTTT.

The gene calls are TRBV30 and TRBJ2-3; a possible D gene is TRBD1 (6 bases). CDR1 is GTSNPN, CDR2 SVGIG, per germline (reference sequence). V was trimmed by 2 bases and J by 0 bases, leaving 12 bases between them. The CDR3 is 15 residues long. CDR3 nucleotides: TGTGCCTGGAGTTGGGGGCAGCTAAGCACAGATACGCAGTATTTT. It yields the protein CAWSWGQLSTDTQYF.

This chain joins TRBV5-4 and TRBJ2-2; no reliable D call. V lost 0 bases and J 6 bases, leaving 15 bases between the germline ends. Per germline, CDR1 SGHNT and CDR2 YYREEE (reference sequence). CDR3 length: 16 residues. CDR3 nucleotides: TGTGCCAGCAGCTTGGACACGAGTCCCTTCGCCGGGGAGCTGTTTTTT. Its protein is CASSLDTSPFAGELFF.

This chain joins TRBV7-2 and TRBJ2-7; 16 bases line up with TRBD2. V lost 5 bases to trimming and J lost 4 bases; unmatched junction nucleotides: 5. The CDR3 is 16 residues long. Germline assignment: CDR1 SGHTA and CDR2 FQGNSA. CDR3 DNA: TGTGCCAGCAGCAAGGGACTAGCGGGGGGGCCGTACGAGCAGTACTTC. Translated: CASSKGLAGGPYEQYF. The whole variable domain, filled in from reference TRBV7-2 and TRBJ2-7, reads GAGVSQSPSNKVTEKGKDVELRCDPISGHTALYWYRQSLGQGLEFLIYFQGNSAPDKSGLPSDRFSAERTGGSVSTLTIQRTQQEDSAVYLCASSKGLAGGPYEQYFGPGTRLTVT.

J is TRBJ2-1 and V is TRBV2, with 10 bases aligning to TRBD1. This CDR3 comprises 15 residues. Germline trimming cut 4 bases from V and 9 bases from J; bases unmatched to any gene: 9. Germline V gives CDR1 SNHLY, CDR2 FYNNEI. The CDR3 spells CASSVLDRGQGEQFF. Here the CDR3 DNA reads TGTGCCAGCAGTGTCCTCGACAGGGGGCAGGGTGAGCAGTTCTTC. Supplemented by reference TRBV2 and TRBJ2-1, the full variable domain reads EPEVTQTPSHQVTQMGQEVILRCVPISNHLYFYWYRQILGQKVEFLVSFYNNEISEKSEIFDDQFSVERPDGSNFTLKIRSTKLEDSAMYFCASSVLDRGQGEQFFGPGTRLTVL.

Regarding this clone: The same CDR3 can be traced to other DNA sequences in this sample. The chain employs TRBV7-9 and TRBJ2-5; no clear D gene. CDR1 is SEHNR, CDR2 FQNEAQ, per germline (reference sequence). The length of the CDR3 is 11 residues. The V end lost 3 bases, the J end lost 5 bases, and 4 bases lay between the germline ends. In DNA, the CDR3 is TGTGCCAGCAGCTTGGCGGAGACCCAGTACTTC. It yields the protein CASSLAETQYF. The full variable domain, its missing parts supplied by reference TRBV7-9 and TRBJ2-5, is DTGVSQNPRHKITKRGQNVTFRCDPISEHNRLYWYRQTLGQGPEFLTYFQNEAQLEKSRLLSDRFSAERPKGSFSTLEIQRTEQGDSAMYLCASSLAETQYFGPGTRLLVL.